Here is one TCR beta chain with its context. Antigen unknown. Assaying covered 100,000 or so TCR templates per sample. Using immunoSEQ multiplex PCR, the repertoire was profiled, and TCRdb retains in-frame clones only, with some absent. The repertoire holds about 100,000 clones, with approximately 91% as singletons. This sample is drawn from a study of siplizumab effects on memory and regulatory T cells. Study results and caveats: Apparently more diverse than memory cells, naive T cells also seemed major alloresponse contributors.

V lost 1 base and J lost 0, with 12 bases in between. Germline assignment: CDR1 SGHRS and CDR2 YFSETQ. This CDR3 has 16 amino acids. Sequenced input: non-Treg CD4+ T cells sorted from blood. The chain carries TRBV5-1 and TRBJ2-3; D might be TRBD2 (5 bases). The sequence was collected from a human donor in good health. In DNA form, the CDR3 reads TGCGCCAGCAGCTTGAGCGGCTCAATTAGCACAGATACGCAGTATTTT. Protein: CASSLSGSISTDTQYF.